The clone carrying this TCR beta chain was seen repeatedly, ten times or more. Antigen unknown. Disease in donors with ophthalmopathy had moderate-to-severe activity, CAS ≥3, NOSPECS ≥4 and under 3 months' duration. Excluded were patients with other autoimmune diseases, uncontrolled infections, pregnancy or lactation. It was from about 10 ml of fresh peripheral blood that the PBMCs came. This sample is drawn from a study of Graves' ophthalmopathy and Graves' hyperthyroidism. Study-level points and caveats: Ophthalmopathy progression cases were predicted by the model with approximately 66% sensitivity and more than 72% specificity.

The CDR3 runs to 13 residues. Germline CDR1 and CDR2: MNHNS and SASEGT. The V end lost 8 bases, the J end lost 1 base, and 11 bases lay between the germline ends. RNA transcripts provided the template for amplifying TCR beta CDR3 regions. Second-round multiplex PCR followed a first-round RT-PCR using HTBI primers. TCRdb re-derived calls from the multiplex PCR reads in MiXCR, one entry per CDR3 protein. The sample shows over 200,000 distinct CDR3 sequences, approximately 28% of them seen only once. The chain carries TRBV6-1 and TRBJ1-1, with a possible D match to TRBD1 (5 bases). The sequenced sample consisted of peripheral blood. The source of this sequence is a man aged 45-65 years with Graves' ophthalmopathy. CDR3 coding DNA: TGTGCCAGCCGGGGCTATTCGAACACTGAAGCTTTCTTT. Its translation is CASRGYSNTEAFF.